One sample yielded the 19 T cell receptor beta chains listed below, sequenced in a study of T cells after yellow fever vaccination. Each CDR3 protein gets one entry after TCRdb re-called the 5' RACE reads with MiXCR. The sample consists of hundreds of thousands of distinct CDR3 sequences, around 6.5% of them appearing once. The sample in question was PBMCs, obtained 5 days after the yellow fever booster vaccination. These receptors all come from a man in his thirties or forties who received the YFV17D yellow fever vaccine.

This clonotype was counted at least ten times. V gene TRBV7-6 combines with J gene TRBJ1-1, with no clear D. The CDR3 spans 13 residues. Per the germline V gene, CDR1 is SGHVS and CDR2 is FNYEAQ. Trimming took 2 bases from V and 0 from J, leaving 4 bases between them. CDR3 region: CASSLYLNTEAFF. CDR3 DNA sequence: TGTGCCAGCAGCTTATACTTGAACACTGAAGCTTTCTTT.

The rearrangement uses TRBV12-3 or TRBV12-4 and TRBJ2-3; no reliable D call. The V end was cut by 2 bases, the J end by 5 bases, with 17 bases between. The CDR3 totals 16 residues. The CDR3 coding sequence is TGTGCCAGCAGTTTAATGTTGTCAGGTAATGGAGATACGCAGTATTTT. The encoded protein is CASSLMLSGNGDTQYF.

This chain's CDR3 is CSANALRTVYGYTF. The DNA of the CDR3 is TGCAGTGCCAACGCCCTCAGGACAGTCTATGGCTACACCTTC. The chain employs TRBV20-1 and TRBJ1-2; possibly TRBD1 for D (6 bases). The germline V and J ends were trimmed by 6 bases and 4 bases, with 18 bases remaining between them. Germline-derived CDR1 and CDR2 are DFQATT and SNEGSKA (reference sequence). This CDR3 comprises 14 residues.

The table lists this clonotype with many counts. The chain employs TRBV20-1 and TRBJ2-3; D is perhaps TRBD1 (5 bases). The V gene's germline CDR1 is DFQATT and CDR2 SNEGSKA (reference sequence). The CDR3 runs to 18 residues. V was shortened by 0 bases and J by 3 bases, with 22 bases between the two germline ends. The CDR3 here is CSARDGAGLFRSTDTQYF. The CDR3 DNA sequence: TGCAGTGCTAGAGATGGGGCAGGGTTATTTCGATCGACAGATACGCAGTATTTT.

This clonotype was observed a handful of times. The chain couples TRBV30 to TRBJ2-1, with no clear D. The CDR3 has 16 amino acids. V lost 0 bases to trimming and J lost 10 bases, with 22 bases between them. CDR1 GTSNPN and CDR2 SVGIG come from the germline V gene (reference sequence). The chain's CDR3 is CAWSVMADPRSEEQFF. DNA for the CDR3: TGTGCCTGGAGTGTAATGGCAGATCCCCGCTCGGAGGAGCAGTTCTTC.

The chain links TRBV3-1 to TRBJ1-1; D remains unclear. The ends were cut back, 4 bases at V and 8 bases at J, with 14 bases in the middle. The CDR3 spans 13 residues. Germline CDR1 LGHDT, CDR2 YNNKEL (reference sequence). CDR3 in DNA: TGTGCCAGCAGCCCCGCCCCCTGGGGAGAAGCTTTCTTT. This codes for CASSPAPWGEAFF.

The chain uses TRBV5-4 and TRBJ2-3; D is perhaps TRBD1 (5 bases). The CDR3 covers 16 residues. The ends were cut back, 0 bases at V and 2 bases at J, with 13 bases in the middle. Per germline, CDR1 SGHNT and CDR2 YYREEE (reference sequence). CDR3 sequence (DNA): TGTGCCAGCAGCTTGGGAAAGCTAGGGGTCACAGATACGCAGTATTTT. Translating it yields CASSLGKLGVTDTQYF.

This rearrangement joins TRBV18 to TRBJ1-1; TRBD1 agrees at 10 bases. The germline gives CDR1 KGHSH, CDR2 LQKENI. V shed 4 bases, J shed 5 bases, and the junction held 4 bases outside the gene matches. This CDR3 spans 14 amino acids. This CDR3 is CASSLGTGVTEAFF. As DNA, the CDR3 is TGTGCCAGCTCACTTGGGACAGGGGTGACTGAAGCTTTCTTT.

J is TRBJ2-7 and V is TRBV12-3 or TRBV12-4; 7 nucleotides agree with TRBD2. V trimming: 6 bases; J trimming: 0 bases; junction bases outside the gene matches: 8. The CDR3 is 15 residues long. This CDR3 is CASRRLAGSSYEQYF. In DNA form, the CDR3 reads TGTGCCAGCAGGAGACTAGCCGGCAGCTCCTACGAGCAGTACTTC.

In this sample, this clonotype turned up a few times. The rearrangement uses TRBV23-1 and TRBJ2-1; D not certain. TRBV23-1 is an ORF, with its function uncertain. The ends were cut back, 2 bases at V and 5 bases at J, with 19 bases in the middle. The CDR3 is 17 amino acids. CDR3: CASSQRSGKMCDNEQFF. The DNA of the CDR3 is TGCGCCAGCAGTCAACGGTCTGGGAAGATGTGCGACAATGAGCAGTTCTTC.

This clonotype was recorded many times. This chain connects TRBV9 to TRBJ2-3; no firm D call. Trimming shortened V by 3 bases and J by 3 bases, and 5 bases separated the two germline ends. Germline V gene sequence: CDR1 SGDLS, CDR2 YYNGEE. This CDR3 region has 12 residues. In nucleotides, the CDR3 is TGTGCCAGCAGCGCGTTGACAGATACGCAGTATTTT. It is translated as CASSALTDTQYF.

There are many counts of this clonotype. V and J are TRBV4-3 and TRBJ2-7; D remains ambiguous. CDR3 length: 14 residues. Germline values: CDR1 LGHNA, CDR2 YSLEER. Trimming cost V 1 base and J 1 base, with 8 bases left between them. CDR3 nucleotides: TGCGCCAGCAGCCAAGGTCCTGGGTCCTACGAGCAGTACTTC. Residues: CASSQGPGSYEQYF.

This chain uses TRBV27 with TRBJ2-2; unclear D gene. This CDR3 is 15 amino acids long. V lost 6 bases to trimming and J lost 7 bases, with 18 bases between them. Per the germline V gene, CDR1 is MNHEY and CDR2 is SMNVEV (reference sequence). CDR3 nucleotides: TGTGCCAGCAGGCCCTCGTCGGTTCCCGTCGGGGAGCTGTTTTTT. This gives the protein CASRPSSVPVGELFF.

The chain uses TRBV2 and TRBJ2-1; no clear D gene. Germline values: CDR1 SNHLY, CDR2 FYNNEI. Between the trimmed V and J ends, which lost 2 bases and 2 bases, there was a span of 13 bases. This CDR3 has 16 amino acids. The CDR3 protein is CASSEFRPSAYNEQFF. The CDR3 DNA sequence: TGTGCCAGCAGTGAATTTCGGCCTTCGGCCTACAATGAGCAGTTCTTC.

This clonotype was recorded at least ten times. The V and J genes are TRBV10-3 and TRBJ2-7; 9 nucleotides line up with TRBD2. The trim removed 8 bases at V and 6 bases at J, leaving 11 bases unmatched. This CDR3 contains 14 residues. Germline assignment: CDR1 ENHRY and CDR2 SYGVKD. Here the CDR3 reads CAIRGEREDGEQYF. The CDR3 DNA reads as TGTGCCATCCGGGGGGAGCGGGAGGACGGCGAGCAGTACTTC.

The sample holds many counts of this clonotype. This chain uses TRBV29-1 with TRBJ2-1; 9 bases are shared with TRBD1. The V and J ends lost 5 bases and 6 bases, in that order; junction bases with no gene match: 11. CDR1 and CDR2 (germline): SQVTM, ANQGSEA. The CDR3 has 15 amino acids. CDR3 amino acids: CSVQWGQGGINEQFF. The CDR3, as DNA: TGCAGCGTTCAATGGGGACAGGGAGGTATCAATGAGCAGTTCTTC.

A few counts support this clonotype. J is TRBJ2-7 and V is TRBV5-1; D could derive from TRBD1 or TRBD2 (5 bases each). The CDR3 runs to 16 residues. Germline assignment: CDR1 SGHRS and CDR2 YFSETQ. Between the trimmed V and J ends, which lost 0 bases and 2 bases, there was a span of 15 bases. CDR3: CASSLGTGQITYEQYF. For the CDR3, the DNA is TGCGCCAGCAGCTTGGGGACGGGGCAAATAACCTACGAGCAGTACTTC.

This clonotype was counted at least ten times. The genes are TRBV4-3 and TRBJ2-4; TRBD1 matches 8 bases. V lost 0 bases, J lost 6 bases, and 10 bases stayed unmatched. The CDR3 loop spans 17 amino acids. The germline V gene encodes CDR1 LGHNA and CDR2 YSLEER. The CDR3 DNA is TGCGCCAGCAGCCAAGAATCCGACAGGGGATTTGGAAACATTCAGTACTTC. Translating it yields CASSQESDRGFGNIQYF.

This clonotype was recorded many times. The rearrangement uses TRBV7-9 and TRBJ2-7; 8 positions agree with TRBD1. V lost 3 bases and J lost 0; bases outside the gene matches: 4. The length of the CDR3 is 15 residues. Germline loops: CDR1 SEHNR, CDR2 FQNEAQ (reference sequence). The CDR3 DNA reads TGTGCCAGCAGCTTCGGGACAGGAAGCTCCTACGAGCAGTACTTC. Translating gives CASSFGTGSSYEQYF.